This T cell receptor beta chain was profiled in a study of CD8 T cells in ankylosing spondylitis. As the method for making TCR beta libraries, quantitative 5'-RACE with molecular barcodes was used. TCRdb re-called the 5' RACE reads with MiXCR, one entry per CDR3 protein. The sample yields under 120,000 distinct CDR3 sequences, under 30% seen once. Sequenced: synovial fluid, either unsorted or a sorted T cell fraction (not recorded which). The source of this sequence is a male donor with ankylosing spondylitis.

CDR3: CASGSLAQRNTGELFF. CDR3 DNA: TGTGCCAGCGGATCTCTAGCGCAGAGGAACACCGGGGAGCTGTTTTTT. V is TRBV5-6 and J is TRBJ2-2, with D perhaps TRBD2 (6 bases). The CDR3 has 16 amino acids. Germline CDR1 is SGHDT and CDR2 is YYEEEE. Trimming removed 7 bases from V and 1 base from J, with 17 bases in between.